This entry concerns a single T cell receptor (beta chain). A sample-barcoded 5' primer and a J-beta primer mix were used in a second PCR of about 6 to 12 cycles. TCRdb called the 5' RACE reads again in MiXCR, with one record for every CDR3 protein. The data show 600,000 or so distinct CDR3 sequences, about 28% seen once. These data are taken from a study of blood T cells in healthy people across ages. Study at large: About one barcoded beta molecule was captured per two T cells (by template switching).

Total RNA was isolated from each sample in quantities of at least 5 micrograms. Germline CDR1 KGHDR, CDR2 SFDVKD. The CDR3 totals 15 residues. The receptor was isolated from a woman older than 75 in good health. Material for sequencing was blood. The chain joins TRBV24-1 to TRBJ2-1; 7 bases match TRBD1. The J call may be mistaken, given a closer DNA end match to TRBJ2-7. CDR3 sequence (DNA): TGTGCCACCAGTAGTACAGGGGTGTCCTACAATGAGCAGTACTTC. It encodes CATSSTGVSYNEQYF.